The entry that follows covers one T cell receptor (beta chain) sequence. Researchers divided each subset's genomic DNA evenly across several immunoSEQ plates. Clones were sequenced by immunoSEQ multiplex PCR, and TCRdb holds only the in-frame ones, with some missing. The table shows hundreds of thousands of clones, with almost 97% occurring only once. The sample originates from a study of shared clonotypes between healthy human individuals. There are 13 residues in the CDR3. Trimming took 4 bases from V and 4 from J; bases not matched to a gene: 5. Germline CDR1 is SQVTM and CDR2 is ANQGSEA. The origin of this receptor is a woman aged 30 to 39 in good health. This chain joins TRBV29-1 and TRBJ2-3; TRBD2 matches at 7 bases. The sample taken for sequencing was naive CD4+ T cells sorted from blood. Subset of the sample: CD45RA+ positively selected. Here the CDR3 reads CSVGGRVADTQYF. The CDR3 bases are TGCAGCGTTGGCGGGAGAGTGGCAGATACGCAGTATTTT.